The 4 T cell receptor beta chains in this list originate from one sample, sequenced in a study of T cells in women clearing cervical HPV infection. Clones were sequenced by immunoSEQ multiplex PCR, and TCRdb holds only the in-frame ones, with some missing. The repertoire table contains 36,000 or so clones. The specimen was blood buffy coat. The receptors derive from a woman between 18 and 70 years old with a cervical HPV16 infection that either progressed to CIN3+ or cleared (not recorded which).

A word on this clone: The read gets to within 3 residues of the CDR3 end, and the germline J gene fills in the rest. The chain is built from TRBV28 and TRBJ2-1, with 9 bases matching TRBD2. V shed 6 bases and J 6 bases; nucleotides not matched to a gene: 6. Germline V gives CDR1 MDHEN, CDR2 SYDVKM. The CDR3 spans 14 residues. The sequenced part of the CDR3 DNA is TGTGCCAGCAGGCTAGCGGGGTCGGGCAATGAG. Protein product: CASRLAGSGNE. The full CDR3 protein reads CASRLAGSGNEQFF. The entire variable domain, with the rest obtained from reference TRBV28 and TRBJ2-1, is as follows: DVKVTQSSRYLVKRTGEKVFLECVQDMDHENMFWYRQDPGLGLRLIYFSYDVKMKEKGDIPEGYSVSREKKERFSLILESASTNQTSMYLCASRLAGSGNEQFFGPGTRLTVL.

In regard to this clone: With the read ending 3 residues before the CDR3 end, the germline J gene is used to fill in that end. The chain uses TRBV9 and TRBJ1-6; D is ambiguous. Trimming shortened V by 3 bases and J by 6 bases, and 22 bases separated the two germline ends. CDR1 and CDR2 (germline): SGDLS, YYNGEE. The length of the CDR3 is 18 residues. The CDR3 sequence: CASSENPSVGSVNSPLHF. Partial CDR3 DNA: TGTGCCAGCAGCGAAAATCCCAGTGTCGGGTCAGTTAATTCACCC.

This CDR3 reads CSARDNAVRSQPQHF. The part of the CDR3 DNA that was read is TGCAGTGCTAGAGATAACGCGGTCCGATCTCAGCCC. This chain uses TRBV20-1 with TRBJ1-5, with D hard to call. Read coverage stops 3 residues before the CDR3 terminus; the germline J gene supplies the remainder. Between the trimmed V and J ends, which lost 0 bases and 6 bases, there was a span of 15 bases. CDR1 is DFQATT, CDR2 SNEGSKA, per germline (reference sequence). This CDR3 contains 15 residues.

This clone counts as medium-sized by frequency. The read falls 3 residues short of the CDR3 end, and the missing part is taken from the germline J gene. The chain combines TRBV20-1 with TRBJ2-5; 9 bases line up with TRBD1. Germline V gives CDR1 DFQATT, CDR2 SNEGSKA (reference sequence). The ends lost 5 bases at V and 4 bases at J; junction bases unmatched: 8. This CDR3 comprises 14 residues. The CDR3 sequence: CSARTGEGLETQYF. Partial CDR3 DNA: TGCAGTGCTCGGACAGGGGAGGGCTTAGAGACC.